The subject of this entry is one T cell receptor (beta chain). Antigen: not known. Amplified TCR beta CDR3 regions derived from RNA transcripts. First-round RT-PCR with HTBI primers amplified the TCR CDR3 region. TCRdb analysed the multiplex PCR reads with MiXCR anew, one entry per CDR3 protein. This table has fewer than 250,000 distinct CDR3 sequences, almost 25% appearing once. There are 14 residues in the CDR3. The ends were cut back, 1 base at V and 1 base at J, with 7 bases in the middle. The germline V gene encodes CDR1 WSHSY and CDR2 SAAADI. This record belongs to a study of T cells in Graves' hyperthyroidism and ophthalmopathy. Broader study findings: Model-based prediction identified ophthalmopathy a median approximately 6.2 months prior to its onset.

Ophthalmopathy patients had moderate-to-severe active disease, CAS ≥3, NOSPECS ≥4, and disease duration under 3 months. The TCR sequence derives from a woman aged 40 to 50 with Graves' ophthalmopathy. Sequencing was carried out using blood. The chain carries TRBV10-2 and TRBJ1-1; D is unresolved. CDR3 in amino acids: CASSEFSRNTEAFF. In nucleotides, the CDR3 is TGCGCCAGCAGTGAGTTTTCTAGGAACACTGAAGCTTTCTTT.